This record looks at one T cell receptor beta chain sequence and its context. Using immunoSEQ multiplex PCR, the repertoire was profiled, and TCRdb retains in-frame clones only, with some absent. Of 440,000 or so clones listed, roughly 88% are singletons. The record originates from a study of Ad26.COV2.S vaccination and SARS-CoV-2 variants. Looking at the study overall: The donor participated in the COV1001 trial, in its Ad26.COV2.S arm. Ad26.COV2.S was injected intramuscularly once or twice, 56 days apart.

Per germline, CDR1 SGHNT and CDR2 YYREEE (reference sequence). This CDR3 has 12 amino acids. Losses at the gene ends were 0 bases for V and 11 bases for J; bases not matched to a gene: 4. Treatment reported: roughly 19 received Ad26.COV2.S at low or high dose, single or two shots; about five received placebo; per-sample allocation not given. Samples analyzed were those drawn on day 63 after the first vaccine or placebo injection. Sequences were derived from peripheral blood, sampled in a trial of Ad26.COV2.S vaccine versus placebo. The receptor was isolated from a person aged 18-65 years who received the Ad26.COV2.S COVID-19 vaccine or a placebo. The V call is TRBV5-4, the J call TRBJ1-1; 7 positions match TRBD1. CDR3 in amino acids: CASSLDRGDAFF. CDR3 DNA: TGTGCCAGCAGCTTGGACAGGGGAGATGCTTTCTTT.